This TCR beta chain is from a study of T cells in Graves' hyperthyroidism and ophthalmopathy. The study's findings and limits: Peripheral blood also featured most of the thyroid clonotypes expanded above 0.001.

Worth noting for this clonotype: Its matching antigen is unknown.

Researchers took RNA transcripts and amplified the TCR beta CDR3 regions from them. When the TCR CDR3 underwent first-round RT-PCR, the HTBI primer set was used. TCRdb processed the multiplex PCR reads anew with MiXCR; each CDR3 protein has one entry. The sample lists 610,000 or so distinct CDR3 sequences, roughly 46% occurring once. The CDR3 runs to 13 residues. Germline-derived CDR1 and CDR2 are DFQATT and SNEGSKA (reference sequence). V lost 6 bases, J lost 7 bases, and 6 bases stayed unmatched. The rearrangement links TRBV20-1 to TRBJ1-5, with 10 bases identical to TRBD1. The sequence came from a woman aged 18-29 years with Graves' hyperthyroidism. The sample taken for sequencing was peripheral blood or thyroid tissue (not recorded which). The CDR3 coding sequence is TGCAGTGCCCTCGGGACAGGGGACCAGCCCCAGCATTTT. This codes for CSALGTGDQPQHF.